A selection of T cell receptor beta chains follows, all from one sample in a study of PD-1 blockade in classical Hodgkin lymphoma. Libraries were prepared by immunoSEQ multiplex PCR; TCRdb keeps only in-frame clonotypes and omits some of them. The sample has tens of thousands of clones; 78% are singletons. The source was peripheral blood mononuclear cells (PBMCs), collected at baseline. The receptors stem from a human donor with classical Hodgkin lymphoma. The CDR3 runs from the conserved cysteine through the conserved F or W. A D gene is named only where the DNA matches it firmly. Size is stated for part of the rows, as once, few or many counts, or as a class when the clone is expanded.

>TRBJ2-7|.|TRBV20-1|.
CSASASTEQYF
TGCAGTGCTAGTGCTAGCACCGAGCAGTACTTC
>TRBJ2-7|.|TRBV4-3|.
CASSQAPGRYEQYF
TGCGCCAGCAGCCAAGCTCCGGGTCGCTACGAGCAGTACTTC
>TRBJ1-6|.|TRBV19|.
CASRNTNSPLHF
TGTGCCAGTAGAAACACGAATTCACCCCTCCACTTT
>TRBJ1-1|.|TRBV30|.
CAWRPSWVGSTEAFF
TGTGCCTGGAGGCCCTCCTGGGTTGGGAGCACTGAAGCTTTCTTT
>TRBJ2-1|.|TRBV7-6|.
CASSLAGNNEQFF
TGTGCCAGCAGCTTAGCCGGGAACAATGAGCAGTTCTTC
>TRBJ2-1|TRBD1|TRBV5-6|.
CASGRTGRNEQFF
TGTGCCAGCGGCCGGACAGGGAGGAATGAGCAGTTCTTC
>TRBJ2-1|.|TRBV7-2|.
CASSSLTASSYNEQFF
TGTGCCAGCAGCTCCTTGACGGCTAGCTCCTACAATGAGCAGTTCTTC
>TRBJ1-2|.|TRBV11-1|.
CASSPLWAGDYGYTF
TGTGCCAGCAGCCCGTTATGGGCAGGGGACTATGGCTACACCTTC
>TRBJ2-7|TRBD1|TRBV7-9|.
CASSLVGQGGEQYF
TGTGCCAGCAGCTTAGTTGGACAGGGGGGCGAGCAGTACTTC
>TRBJ2-1|.|TRBV6-1|.
CASSRDGGWDEQFF
TGTGCCAGCAGCCGGGACGGAGGGTGGGATGAGCAGTTCTTC
>TRBJ2-2|.|TRBV6-5|.
CASSYGINTGELFF
TGTGCCAGCAGTTATGGGATTAACACCGGGGAGCTGTTTTTT
>TRBJ2-7|.|TRBV19|.
CASSLPMGPVPYEQYF
TGTGCCAGTAGTCTTCCGATGGGCCCTGTCCCCTACGAGCAGTACTTC
>TRBJ1-1|.|TRBV6-5|.
CASSSGTTNTEAFF
TGTGCCAGCAGTTCGGGGACAACTAACACTGAAGCTTTCTTT
>TRBJ2-7|.|TRBV30|.
CAWRDSVTYEQYF
TGTGCCTGGAGGGACAGCGTTACCTACGAGCAGTACTTC
>TRBJ2-1|TRBD2|TRBV4-3|.
CASSPTEGLAGGSYNEQFF
TGCGCCAGCAGCCCTACAGAGGGACTAGCGGGGGGGTCCTACAATGAGCAGTTCTTC
>TRBJ1-2|.|TRBV7-9|few
CASSEPTGIYGYTF
TGTGCCAGCAGCGAGCCGACGGGCATATATGGCTACACCTTC
>TRBJ2-2|.|TRBV9|.
CASSVAGGYTGELFF
TGTGCCAGCAGCGTAGCTGGGGGGTACACCGGGGAGCTGTTTTTT
>TRBJ2-1|.|TRBV7-8|few
CASRTGQGSRLRSEQFF
TGTGCCAGCAGAACCGGCCAGGGGAGCCGCCTCAGAAGTGAGCAGTTCTTC
>TRBJ2-7|.|TRBV21-1|.
CASSKELGTGPSYEQYF
TGTGCCAGCAGCAAAGAGTTAGGGACAGGGCCTTCTTACGAGCAGTACTTC
>TRBJ2-7|TRBD2|TRBV7-2|.
CASSLTSGGAYEQYF
TGTGCCAGCAGCTTAACGAGCGGGGGGGCGTACGAGCAGTACTTC
>TRBJ1-4|.|TRBV6-5|.
CASGGTNEKLFF
TGTGCGAGCGGGGGAACTAATGAAAAACTGTTTTTT
>TRBJ1-1|TRBD1|TRBV7-9|.
CASSLGRGQKNTEAFF
TGTGCCAGCAGCTTAGGAAGGGGGCAGAAGAACACTGAAGCTTTCTTT
>TRBJ1-3|.|TRBV30|.
CAWSVRGTNSGNTIYF
TGTGCCTGGAGTGTACGGGGGACCAACTCTGGAAACACCATATATTTT
>TRBJ1-3|.|TRBV30|.
CAWSVQAGNTIYF
TGTGCCTGGAGTGTACAGGCTGGAAACACCATATATTTT
>TRBJ1-4|.|TRBV10-3|few
CAISTGGGEKLFF
TGTGCCATTTCGACAGGAGGGGGTGAAAAACTGTTTTTT
>TRBJ2-7|TRBD1|TRBV18|.
CASSPRDRGPEQYF
TGTGCCAGCTCACCACGGGACAGGGGGCCCGAGCAGTACTTC
>TRBJ1-6|.|TRBV19|.
CASSWGANSPLHF
TGTGCCAGTAGCTGGGGGGCAAATTCACCCCTCCACTTT
>TRBJ2-2|.|TRBV18|.
CASSPLGRNTGELFF
TGTGCCAGCTCACCCCTGGGGAGAAACACCGGGGAGCTGTTTTTT
>TRBJ2-6|.|TRBV10-3|.
CAISESDGGGANVLTF
TGTGCCATCAGTGAGTCGGACGGGGGAGGGGCCAACGTCCTGACTTTC
>TRBJ1-6|TRBD1|TRBV6-1|.
CASSQGQGLGSPLHF
TGTGCCAGCAGTCAAGGACAGGGGTTAGGTTCACCCCTCCACTTT
>TRBJ1-2|TRBD1|TRBV7-2|.
CASGPPGTGSYGGYTF
TGTGCCAGCGGCCCACCCGGGACAGGGAGTTACGGGGGCTACACCTTC
>TRBJ1-5|.|TRBV5-6|.
CASSLYESNQPQHF
TGTGCCAGCAGCTTGTATGAAAGCAATCAGCCCCAGCATTTT
>TRBJ1-4|.|TRBV6-1|.
CASSDRGANEKLFF
TGTGCCAGCAGTGACAGGGGTGCTAATGAAAAACTGTTTTTT
>TRBJ2-1|.|TRBV5-1|.
CASSLVAGAGYEQFF
TGCGCCAGCAGCTTGGTCGCCGGGGCCGGGTATGAGCAGTTCTTC
>TRBJ2-2|.|TRBV6-6|.
CASRGSNTGELFF
TGTGCCAGCAGAGGGTCCAACACCGGGGAGCTGTTTTTT
>TRBJ2-7|.|TRBV5-1|.
CASSLVAGNSYEQYF
TGCGCCAGCAGCTTGGTTGCAGGGAACTCCTACGAGCAGTACTTC
>TRBJ1-1|TRBD1|TRBV6-5|.
CASSYSTGEGTEAFF
TGTGCCAGCAGTTACTCGACAGGGGAGGGCACTGAAGCTTTCTTT
>TRBJ1-6|TRBD1|TRBV27|.
CASSRDRETSPLHF
TGTGCCAGCAGCAGGGACAGGGAAACTTCACCCCTCCACTTT
>TRBJ2-7|.|TRBV6-5|.
CASSLGWSYEQYF
TGTGCCAGCAGTTTGGGGTGGTCCTACGAGCAGTACTTC
>TRBJ2-2|.|TRBV5-1|.
CASSLRTNTGELFF
TGCGCCAGCAGCTTAAGGACGAACACCGGGGAGCTGTTTTTT
>TRBJ2-3|TRBD2|TRBV7-9|once
CASSLGTSEDTQYF
TGTGCCAGCAGCTTAGGGACTAGCGAAGATACGCAGTATTTT
>TRBJ2-7|.|TRBV12-1|.
CASSFLAGGQNEQYF
TGTGCCAGCAGCTTTCTAGCGGGGGGGCAGAACGAGCAGTACTTC
>TRBJ1-6|.|TRBV30|.
CAWSGTWNSPLHF
TGTGCCTGGAGTGGGACCTGGAATTCACCCCTCCACTTT